The next 29 T cell receptor beta chains were all read from a single sample in a study of tumor-infiltrating lymphocytes in primary liver carcinoma. From roughly 470 ng total RNA, TCR beta cDNA was generated with a primer in the constant region. The TCR beta library was amplified through three nested multiplex PCR rounds in a modified ARM-PCR procedure. A C-beta reverse primer and TRBV1-TRBV30 forward primers served in each of the first two PCR rounds, at approximately 10 cycles apiece. TCRdb re-derived calls from the multiplex PCR reads in MiXCR, one entry per CDR3 protein. Of about 200,000 distinct CDR3 sequences in the sample, around three fifths were seen once. Germline DNA was extracted alongside blood RNA, which was obtained from unsorted whole blood. Sequences were obtained from peripheral blood. The receptors shown here come from a woman aged 55-70 years with primary liver carcinoma and hepatitis B virus infection.

This clonotype was recorded a few times. This chain joins TRBV7-9 and TRBJ1-2; no definite D call. The germline V and J ends were trimmed by 5 bases and 6 bases, with 13 bases remaining between them. CDR1 is SEHNR and CDR2 is FQNEAQ in the germline V gene (reference sequence). The CDR3 spans 13 residues. For the CDR3, the DNA is TGTGCCAGCAGCCCGCTGAGGGTTCATGGCTACACCTTC. Encoded protein: CASSPLRVHGYTF.

This clonotype was seen more than once but under ten times. Given a much more abundant clone one base away, this may be a read error. The chain employs TRBV5-1 and TRBJ2-7; 14 nucleotides agree with TRBD2. Germline V gives CDR1 SGHRS, CDR2 YFSETQ. CDR3 length: 15 amino acids. The V and J ends lost 3 bases and 6 bases, in that order; junction bases with no gene match: 5. The CDR3 loop is CASSSGTSGSREQYF. The DNA of the CDR3 is TGCGCCAGCAGCTCCGGGACTAGCGGGAGCCGCGAGCAGTACTTC.

This clonotype was observed at least ten times. In nucleotides, the CDR3 is TGTGCCAGCAGCTTTTCCGGGACAGGGAAATCCTACGAGCAGTACTTC. This translates into CASSFSGTGKSYEQYF. The V and J genes are TRBV12-3 or TRBV12-4 and TRBJ2-7; 9 nucleotides align to TRBD1. J gave up 1 base and V 6 bases, and 10 bases lay outside the gene matches. The CDR3 sequence is 16 residues long.

By sample share, this clonotype is medium-sized. This chain links TRBV11-2 with TRBJ2-5; D possibly corresponds to TRBD1 (5 bases). This CDR3 has 15 amino acids. V was trimmed by 2 bases and J by 1 base, leaving 11 bases between them. The germline CDR1 and CDR2 sequences are SGHAT and FQNNGV. The CDR3 DNA follows: TGTGCCAGCAGCTTAAGCCCAGGGCCCCAAGAGACCCAGTACTTC. It specifies CASSLSPGPQETQYF.

Comment on this clonotype: This may stem from a read error, because a much larger clone lies one nucleotide away. The V and J genes are TRBV5-1 and TRBJ2-5, with a tentative D call TRBD2 (5 bases). The CDR3 is 14 residues long. Germline-derived CDR1 and CDR2 are SGHRS and YFSETQ. The CDR3 nucleotides read TGCGCCAGCAGCTTGGAAGGGAGCCAAGGGACCCAGTACTTC. Amino acids: CASSLEGSQGTQYF.

In regard to this clonotype: A read error may explain this, as a much larger clone is one base away. The CDR3 end shows no conserved phenylalanine or tryptophan, and so a read error is likely. V is TRBV12-3 or TRBV12-4 and J is TRBJ2-1; D is undetermined. V lost 3 bases to trimming and J lost 3 bases, with 6 bases between them. The CDR3 is made up of 13 amino acids. CDR3 sequence (DNA): TGTGCCAGCAGTTTGTCCGGCTACAATGAGCAGTTCTTG. The encoded protein is CASSLSGYNEQFL.

Only one count was recorded for this clonotype. This clone may be a read error of a much larger clone one base away. The chain has TRBV12-3 or TRBV12-4 and TRBJ1-2; D uncertain. With 1 base removed from V and 4 bases from J, the gap between germline ends came to 13 bases. The length of the CDR3 is 15 residues. CDR3 region: CASSLEAKTRYGYTF. CDR3 bases: TGTGCCAGCAGTTTAGAGGCCAAGACCCGCTATGGCTACACCTTC.

The chain combines TRBV11-1 with TRBJ2-1, with D tentatively TRBD2 (5 bases). The CDR3 has 13 amino acids. Germline V gene lookup returns CDR1 SGHAT and CDR2 FQDESV (reference sequence). Between the trimmed V and J ends, which lost 5 bases and 10 bases, there was a span of 15 bases. The CDR3 loop is CASSLSEGLEQFF. As DNA, the CDR3 is TGTGCCAGCAGCCTCTCCGAGGGCCTAGAGCAGTTCTTC.

This clonotype was seen a single time. With a much larger clone just one base away, this may be a read error. The rearrangement uses TRBV28 and TRBJ2-7, with 9 bases matching TRBD2. CDR1 is MDHEN, CDR2 SYDVKM, per germline. This CDR3 spans 15 amino acids. The trim removed 6 bases at V and 5 bases at J, leaving 11 bases unmatched. CDR3 DNA: TGTGCCAGCAGCCGAAGTAGCGGGAGATTACACGAGCAGTACTTC. This translates into CASSRSSGRLHEQYF.

This clonotype was found many times. This rearrangement joins TRBV6-5 to TRBJ1-2, with no clear D. Trimming removed 2 bases at V and 2 bases at J, with 6 bases between. This CDR3 contains 13 residues. Germline V gene sequence: CDR1 MNHEY, CDR2 SVGAGI. The CDR3 protein is CASSYTQNYGYTF. In DNA form, the CDR3 reads TGTGCCAGCAGTTACACACAAAACTATGGCTACACCTTC.

This clonotype occurred once. A much bigger clone sits one base away, suggesting this may be a read error. J is TRBJ2-5 and V is TRBV10-1, with TRBD2 matching over 12 bases. With the DNA end fitting TRBJ2-1 better, the J assignment may be wrong. From germline, CDR1 is WNHNN and CDR2 SYGVQD (reference sequence). CDR3 length: 15 residues. DNA of the CDR3: TGCGCCAGCAGTGAGGGACTAGCGGGACAAGAGACCCAGTTCTTC. Translating gives CASSEGLAGQETQFF.

Notes on this clonotype: Just one base apart from a much larger clone, this may be a read error. V usage is TRBV6-1 and J usage is TRBJ2-7, with 10 bases fitting TRBD1. The germline V gene has CDR1 MNHNS and CDR2 SASEGT. CDR3 length equals 15 residues. In nucleotides, the CDR3 is TGTGCCAGCGGTGAAGGGACAGGGGACTCCTACGAGCAGTACTTC. It codes for CASGEGTGDSYEQYF.

Of note for this clonotype: One base away lies a much larger clone, so this may be a sequencing read error. The CDR3 does not end in the conserved phenylalanine or tryptophan, so this is likely a read error. The chain is built from TRBV10-2 and TRBJ2-5; 9 bases are shared with TRBD1. Germline CDR1 and CDR2: WSHSY and SAAADI. The CDR3 is 14 residues long. CDR3 sequence: CAIRKQGAGETQYI. CDR3 coding DNA: TGTGCCATCAGAAAACAGGGGGCGGGGGAGACCCAGTACATC.

In regard to this clonotype: This could be a read error, since a much larger clone is one nucleotide away. This chain uses TRBV5-5 with TRBJ1-1, with 7 bases identical to TRBD1. CDR3 length: 13 amino acids. Germline loops: CDR1 SGHKS, CDR2 YYEKEE (reference sequence). Here the CDR3 reads CTSSLTGKAEAFF. CDR3 bases: TGTACCAGCAGCTTGACAGGGAAAGCTGAAGCTTTCTTT.

This sequence joins TRBV4-1 and TRBJ2-5, with 8 positions matching TRBD1. Looked up from germline, CDR1 is MGHRA and CDR2 is YSYEKL. V shed 5 bases, J shed 7 bases, and the junction held 9 bases outside the gene matches. This CDR3 contains 14 residues. The CDR3 nucleotides are TGCGCCAGCAGCTTTCAGGGACAGGTTGGGACCCAGTACTTC. It yields the protein CASSFQGQVGTQYF.

Worth noting for this clonotype: Relative to the germline gene, one junction end is altered; a read error may explain this. V gene TRBV11-1 combines with J gene TRBJ1-5; D is possibly TRBD1 (5 bases). Germline CDR1 SGHAT, CDR2 FQDESV (reference sequence). The CDR3 contains 16 residues. CDR3 in amino acids: CASSLPHRAWGQSQHF. DNA of the CDR3: TGTGCTAGCAGTCTACCACATAGGGCATGGGGCCAGTCCCAGCATTTT.

This clonotype was detected a few times. This sequence joins TRBV28 and TRBJ1-6; 8 nucleotides agree with TRBD1. CDR1 and CDR2 from the germline V gene are MDHEN and SYDVKM. J gave up 7 bases and V 6 bases, and 5 bases lay outside the gene matches. The CDR3 consists of 14 residues. CDR3 region: CASSSGQGNSPLHF. The CDR3 nucleotides read TGTGCCAGCAGCTCAGGACAGGGAAATTCACCCCTCCACTTT. The entire variable domain, with the rest obtained from reference TRBV28 and TRBJ1-6, is as follows: DVKVTQSSRYLVKRTGEKVFLECVQDMDHENMFWYRQDPGLGLRLIYFSYDVKMKEKGDIPEGYSVSREKKERFSLILESASTNQTSMYLCASSSGQGNSPLHFGNGTRLTVT.

To note about this clonotype: A much larger clone lies one base from this, so it may be a read error. V usage is TRBV14 and J usage is TRBJ2-5; 8 bases fit TRBD2. There are 16 residues in the CDR3. Germline loops: CDR1 SGHDN, CDR2 FVKESK. As DNA, the CDR3 is TGTGCCAGCAGCCCCCTGGGTAGCGGGGCACAAGAGACCAAGTACTTC. It translates to CASSPLGSGAQETKYF.

A note on this clonotype: At one boundary the junction diverges from the germline segment, which might be a read error. The V and J genes are TRBV11-2 and TRBJ2-2, with 7 bases lining up with TRBD2. Germline V CDR1 and CDR2: SGHAT, FQNNGV. The CDR3 is 17 amino acids. The CDR3 region has the DNA TGTGCCGGCAGTACCCGTACTAGCGCCGCGAACACAGGGGAGCTGTTTTTT. This encodes CAGSTRTSAANTGELFF.

This clonotype has more than one count but fewer than ten. V gene TRBV5-1 combines with J gene TRBJ2-7; D is uncertain. Trimming pared 4 bases from V and 2 bases from J, leaving 13 bases between. The germline V gene encodes CDR1 SGHRS and CDR2 YFSETQ. This CDR3 region has 14 residues. CDR3 sequence: CASSPSKTTYEQYF. CDR3 in DNA: TGCGCCAGCAGCCCCTCGAAGACCACCTACGAGCAGTACTTC.

The chain links TRBV29-1 to TRBJ2-3; D call uncertain. The CDR3 runs 14 residues. The germline V gene encodes CDR1 SQVTM and CDR2 ANQGSEA. V was cut by 4 bases and J by 2 bases, with 13 bases left in between. CDR3 sequence reads: CSVGTLGPTDTQYF. For the CDR3, the DNA is TGCAGCGTTGGTACACTGGGCCCCACAGATACGCAGTATTTT.

Of note for this clonotype: Mismatch with germline at one junction end may stem from a read error. The chain has TRBV6-5 and TRBJ2-1; no definite D call. From germline, CDR1 is MNHEY and CDR2 SVGAGI. CDR3 length equals 14 residues. The chain's CDR3 is CASSPYTGMDEHFF. CDR3 coding DNA: TGTGCCAGCAGCCCATATACGGGCATGGATGAGCATTTCTTC.

Turning to this clonotype: This may stem from a read error, because a much larger clone lies one nucleotide away. This chain links TRBV4-1 with TRBJ1-1, with a tentative D call TRBD1 (5 bases). Trimming stripped 7 bases from V and 3 bases from J, with 30 bases between. Germline CDR1 and CDR2: MGHRA and YSYEKL. The CDR3 contains 19 residues. The CDR3 here is CASTSLSGVGAVWDTEAFF. CDR3 in DNA: TGCGCCAGCACCTCCCTCAGTGGGGTAGGGGCGGTATGGGACACTGAAGCTTTCTTT.

Comments on this clonotype: The junction departs from the called germline gene at one end, perhaps through a read error. The chain employs TRBV11-2 and TRBJ2-7, with D tentatively TRBD1 or TRBD2 (6 bases each). This CDR3 is 16 amino acids long. CDR1 is SGHAT and CDR2 is FQNNGV in the germline V gene. The CDR3 sequence is CASCSLGGWKAYEQYF. CDR3 DNA sequence: TGCGCCAGCTGCTCTCTGGGGGGCTGGAAGGCCTACGAGCAGTACTTC.

Regarding this clonotype: One junction end does not reproduce the germline sequence, and a read error may be involved. V is TRBV11-3 and J is TRBJ2-2; the D is unclear. CDR1 and CDR2 from the germline V gene are SGHNT and YENEEA. The CDR3 runs 12 residues. Written as DNA, the CDR3 is TGCGCCAGCAGCTCCCCGAAGGGGGAGCTGTTTTTT. Encoded protein: CASSSPKGELFF.

This clonotype was seen repeatedly, ten times or more. At one boundary the junction diverges from the germline segment, which might be a read error. The chain uses TRBV29-1 and TRBJ1-2; D might be TRBD1 (6 bases). The CDR3 is made up of 9 amino acids. Germline-derived CDR1 and CDR2 are SQVTM and ANQGSEA. Here the CDR3 reads CSVPGQPFF. The CDR3 nucleotides are TGCAGCGTCCCCGGACAGCCTTTCTTC.

Here the CDR3 DNA reads TGTGCCAGCAGTTTGAGTGACAGGGTTTATCAGCCCCAGCATTTT. Amino acids: CASSLSDRVYQPQHF. The V call is TRBV28, the J call TRBJ1-5; TRBD1 matches 7 bases. Germline loops: CDR1 MDHEN, CDR2 SYDVKM. V shed 3 bases, J shed 5 bases, and the junction held 7 bases outside the gene matches. CDR3 length: 15 amino acids.

This clonotype was recorded at least ten times. The rearrangement links TRBV5-6 to TRBJ2-5; no clear D gene. The CDR3 spans 13 residues. The V gene's germline CDR1 is SGHDT and CDR2 YYEEEE. Trimming removed 0 bases from V and 5 bases from J, with 8 bases in between. The CDR3 protein is CASSLGFGETQYF. The CDR3, as DNA: TGTGCCAGCAGCTTGGGGTTCGGGGAGACCCAGTACTTC.

Details on this clonotype: This sequence may be a read error, since a much larger clone differs from it by one base. The rearrangement uses TRBV28 and TRBJ2-5; D remains ambiguous. V gave up 4 bases and J gave up 5 bases, with 26 bases separating them. Germline loops: CDR1 MDHEN, CDR2 SYDVKM. The CDR3 has 18 residues. The CDR3 is CASSSGERITYRTETQYF. For the CDR3, the DNA is TGTGCCAGCAGTTCAGGCGAGCGCATCACCTATCGAACGGAGACCCAGTACTTC.